These 5 T cell receptor beta chains share one sample of origin, sequenced in a study of cytomegalovirus exposure and HLA in healthy donors. Primers: 60 Vbeta forward and 13 Jbeta reverse. Clones were read by immunoSEQ multiplex PCR, and TCRdb kept only the in-frame ones, dropping some. The sample yields about 100,000 clones, around 83% seen once. Sequences were obtained from PBMCs. These receptors originate from a woman aged 18-29 years in good health and CMV-seronegative.

The rearrangement uses TRBV28 and TRBJ1-2; D not certain. The germline CDR1 and CDR2 sequences are MDHEN and SYDVKM. This CDR3 has 16 residues. The V end lost 4 bases, the J end lost 0 bases, and 15 bases lay between the germline ends. As DNA, the CDR3 is TGTGCCAGCAGTTCAGGAGGGTCTGATCCTAACTATGGCTACACCTTC. Translating gives CASSSGGSDPNYGYTF.

The chain links TRBV2 to TRBJ1-1; 9 positions agree with TRBD1. Per germline, CDR1 SNHLY and CDR2 FYNNEI. This CDR3 is built from 15 residues. The junction had 10 bases not matched to a gene; V was cut back by 6 bases and J by 5 bases. The CDR3 DNA is TGTGCCAGCAGAGAGAGACAGGGGGTAAGGACTGAAGCTTTCTTT. Residues: CASRERQGVRTEAFF.

This clone was seen once. This chain uses TRBV10-3 with TRBJ2-7, with TRBD2 matching over 7 bases. The V gene's germline CDR1 is ENHRY and CDR2 SYGVKD. Losses at the gene ends were 11 bases for V and 4 bases for J; bases not matched to a gene: 11. There are 13 residues in the CDR3. Here the CDR3 reads CAALPGEGYEQYF. Here the CDR3 DNA reads TGTGCCGCCCTCCCGGGGGAGGGGTACGAGCAGTACTTC.

The rearrangement uses TRBV23-1 and TRBJ2-5; TRBD2 is a possible D gene (5 bases). The tail of the sequence fits TRBJ2-7 better, so the J call may be wrong. TRBV23-1 is classed as an ORF, of uncertain function. This CDR3 comprises 13 residues. The CDR3 loop is CASTQRVPYEQYF. Written as DNA, the CDR3 is TGCGCCAGCACGCAGAGGGTCCCCTACGAGCAGTACTTC.

The genes are TRBV4-3 and TRBJ2-2; D is perhaps TRBD2 (5 bases). Germline values: CDR1 LGHNA, CDR2 YSLEER. Deletions cut 0 bases from V and 1 base from J, with 15 bases between. The CDR3 is 18 amino acids. This CDR3 reads CASSQDWVGRRNTGELFF. In DNA form, the CDR3 reads TGCGCCAGCAGCCAAGATTGGGTGGGGAGAAGGAACACCGGGGAGCTGTTTTTT.